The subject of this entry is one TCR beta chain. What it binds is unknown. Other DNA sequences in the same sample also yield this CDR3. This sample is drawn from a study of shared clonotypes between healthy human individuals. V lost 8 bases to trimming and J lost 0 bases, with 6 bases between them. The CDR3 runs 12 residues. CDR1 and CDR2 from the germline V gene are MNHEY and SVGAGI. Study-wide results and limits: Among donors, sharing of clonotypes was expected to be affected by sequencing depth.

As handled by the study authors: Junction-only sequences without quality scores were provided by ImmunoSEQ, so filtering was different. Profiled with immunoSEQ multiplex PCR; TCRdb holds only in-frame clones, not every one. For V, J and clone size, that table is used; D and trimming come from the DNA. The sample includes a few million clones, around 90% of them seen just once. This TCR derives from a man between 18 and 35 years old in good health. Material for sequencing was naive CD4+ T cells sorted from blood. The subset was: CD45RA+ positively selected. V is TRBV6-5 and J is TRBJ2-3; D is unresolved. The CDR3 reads CASRSSTDTQYF. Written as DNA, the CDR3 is TGTGCCAGCCGCTCTAGCACAGATACGCAGTATTTT.